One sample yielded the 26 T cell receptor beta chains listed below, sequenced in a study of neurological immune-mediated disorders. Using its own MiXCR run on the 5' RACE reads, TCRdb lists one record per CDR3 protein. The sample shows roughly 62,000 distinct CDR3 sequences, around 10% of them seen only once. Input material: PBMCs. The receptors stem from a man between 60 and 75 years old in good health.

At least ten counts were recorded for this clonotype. The DNA of the CDR3 is TGCAGTGCTAGGGCGGGGGCCGGGTTTGGTGAGCAGTTCTTC. It yields the protein CSARAGAGFGEQFF. The chain recombines TRBV20-1 with TRBJ2-1; perhaps TRBD2 as D (7 bases). This CDR3 region has 14 residues. Trimming stripped 3 bases from V and 9 bases from J, with 18 bases between. Germline V gene data show CDR1 as DFQATT and CDR2 as SNEGSKA (reference sequence).

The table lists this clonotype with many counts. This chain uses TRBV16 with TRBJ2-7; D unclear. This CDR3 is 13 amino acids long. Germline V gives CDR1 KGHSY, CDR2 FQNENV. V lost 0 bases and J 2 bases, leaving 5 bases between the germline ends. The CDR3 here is CASSQSEPYEQYF. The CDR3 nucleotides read TGTGCCAGCAGCCAATCAGAGCCCTACGAGCAGTACTTC.

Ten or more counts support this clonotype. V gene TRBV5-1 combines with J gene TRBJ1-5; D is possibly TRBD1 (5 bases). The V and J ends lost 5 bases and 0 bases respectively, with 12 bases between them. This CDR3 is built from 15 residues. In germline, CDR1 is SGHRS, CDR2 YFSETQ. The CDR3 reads CASRPGPTSNQPQHF. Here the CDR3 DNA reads TGCGCCAGCAGGCCAGGGCCCACTAGCAATCAGCCCCAGCATTTT.

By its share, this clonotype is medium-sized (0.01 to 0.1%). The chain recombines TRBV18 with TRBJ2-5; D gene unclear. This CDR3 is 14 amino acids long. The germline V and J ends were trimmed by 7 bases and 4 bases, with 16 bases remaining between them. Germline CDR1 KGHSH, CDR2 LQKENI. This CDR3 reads CASFGDWASETQYF. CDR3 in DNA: TGTGCCAGCTTCGGCGACTGGGCATCAGAGACCCAGTACTTC. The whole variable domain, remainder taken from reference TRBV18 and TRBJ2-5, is NAGVMQNPRHLVRRRGQEARLRCSPMKGHSHVYWYRQLPEEGLKFMVYLQKENIIDESGMPKERFSAEFPKEGPSILRIQQVVRGDSAAYFCASFGDWASETQYFGPGTRLLVL.

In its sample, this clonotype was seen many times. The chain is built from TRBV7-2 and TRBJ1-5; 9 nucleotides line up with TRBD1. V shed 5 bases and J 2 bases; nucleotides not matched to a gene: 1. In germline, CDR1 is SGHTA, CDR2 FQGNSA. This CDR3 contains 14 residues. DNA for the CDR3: TGTGCCAGCAGCCGGGACAGGGGCAATCAGCCCCAGCATTTT. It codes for CASSRDRGNQPQHF. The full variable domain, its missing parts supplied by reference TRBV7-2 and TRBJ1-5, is GAGVSQSPSNKVTEKGKDVELRCDPISGHTALYWYRQSLGQGLEFLIYFQGNSAPDKSGLPSDRFSAERTGGSVSTLTIQRTQQEDSAVYLCASSRDRGNQPQHFGDGTRLSIL.

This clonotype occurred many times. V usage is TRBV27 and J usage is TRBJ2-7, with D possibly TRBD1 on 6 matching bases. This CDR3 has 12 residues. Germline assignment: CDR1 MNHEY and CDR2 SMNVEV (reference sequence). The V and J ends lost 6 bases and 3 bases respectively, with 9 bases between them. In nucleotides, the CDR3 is TGTGCCAGCAGCAAGGACAGCTACGAGCAGTACTTC. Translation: CASSKDSYEQYF.

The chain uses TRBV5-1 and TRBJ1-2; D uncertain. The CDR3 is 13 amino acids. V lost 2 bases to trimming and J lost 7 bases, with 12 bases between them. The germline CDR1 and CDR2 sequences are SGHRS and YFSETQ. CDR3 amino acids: CASSFSGGAGYTF. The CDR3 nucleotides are TGCGCCAGCAGCTTTTCGGGTGGTGCTGGCTACACCTTC.

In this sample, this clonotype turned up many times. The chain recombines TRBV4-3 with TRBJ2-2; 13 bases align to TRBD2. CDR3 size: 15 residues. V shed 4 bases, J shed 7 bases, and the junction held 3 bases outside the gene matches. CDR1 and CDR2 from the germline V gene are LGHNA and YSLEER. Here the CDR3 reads CASSPGTSGDGELFF. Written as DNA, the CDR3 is TGCGCCAGCAGCCCTGGGACTAGCGGGGACGGGGAGCTGTTTTTT.

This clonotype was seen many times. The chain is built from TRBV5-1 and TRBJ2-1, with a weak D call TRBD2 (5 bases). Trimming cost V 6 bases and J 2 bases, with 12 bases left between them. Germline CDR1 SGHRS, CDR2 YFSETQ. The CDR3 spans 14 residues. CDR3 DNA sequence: TGCGCCAGCACCAAACTAGGAACCTACAATGAGCAGTTCTTC. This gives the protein CASTKLGTYNEQFF.

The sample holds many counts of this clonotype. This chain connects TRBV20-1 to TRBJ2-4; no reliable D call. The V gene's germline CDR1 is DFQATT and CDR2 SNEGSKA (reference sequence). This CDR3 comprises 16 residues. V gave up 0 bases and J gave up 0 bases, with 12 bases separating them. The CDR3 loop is CSARDPLALAKNIQYF. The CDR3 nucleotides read TGCAGTGCTAGAGATCCCCTCGCGCTAGCCAAAAACATTCAGTACTTC.

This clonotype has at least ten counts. The CDR3, as DNA: TGTGCCAGCAGCTGGGGGGGATCAAGAAATTCACCCCTCCACTTT. Protein product: CASSWGGSRNSPLHF. The chain uses TRBV7-2 and TRBJ1-6, with a tentative D call TRBD1 (5 bases). The CDR3 runs 15 residues. Trimming pared 4 bases from V and 7 bases from J, leaving 14 bases between. CDR1 is SGHTA and CDR2 is FQGNSA in the germline V gene.

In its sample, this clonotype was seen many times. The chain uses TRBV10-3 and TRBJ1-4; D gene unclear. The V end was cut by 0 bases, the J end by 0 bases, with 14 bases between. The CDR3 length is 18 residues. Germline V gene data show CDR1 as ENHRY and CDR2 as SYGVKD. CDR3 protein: CAISESVVGRATNEKLFF. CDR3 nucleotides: TGTGCCATCAGTGAGTCCGTGGTGGGGAGAGCAACTAATGAAAAACTGTTTTTT.

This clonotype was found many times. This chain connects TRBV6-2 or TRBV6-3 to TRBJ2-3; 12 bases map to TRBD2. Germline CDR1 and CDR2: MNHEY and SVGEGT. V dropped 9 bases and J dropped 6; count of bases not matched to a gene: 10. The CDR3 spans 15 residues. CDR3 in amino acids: CASQRTSGAPDTQYF. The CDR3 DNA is TGTGCCAGTCAGAGGACTAGCGGGGCCCCGGATACGCAGTATTTT.

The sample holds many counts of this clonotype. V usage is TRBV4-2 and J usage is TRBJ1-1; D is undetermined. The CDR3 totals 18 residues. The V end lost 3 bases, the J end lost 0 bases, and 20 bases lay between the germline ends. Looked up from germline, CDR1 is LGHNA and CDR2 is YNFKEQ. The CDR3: CASSQILGVGRMNTEAFF. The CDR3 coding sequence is TGTGCCAGCAGCCAGATCCTCGGGGTTGGGCGCATGAACACTGAAGCTTTCTTT.

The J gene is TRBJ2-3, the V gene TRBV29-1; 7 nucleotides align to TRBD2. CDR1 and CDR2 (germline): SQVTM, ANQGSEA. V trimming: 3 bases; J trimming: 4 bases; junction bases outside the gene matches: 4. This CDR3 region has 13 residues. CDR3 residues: CSVEPGGPDTQYF. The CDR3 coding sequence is TGCAGCGTTGAGCCGGGGGGACCAGATACGCAGTATTTT.

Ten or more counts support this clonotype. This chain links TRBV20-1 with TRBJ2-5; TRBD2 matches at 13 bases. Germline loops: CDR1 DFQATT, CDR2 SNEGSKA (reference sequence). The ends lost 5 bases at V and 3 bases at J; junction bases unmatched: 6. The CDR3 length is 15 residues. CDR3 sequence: CSADLTSGGKETQYF. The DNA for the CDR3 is TGCAGTGCTGACCTGACTAGCGGGGGGAAAGAGACCCAGTACTTC.

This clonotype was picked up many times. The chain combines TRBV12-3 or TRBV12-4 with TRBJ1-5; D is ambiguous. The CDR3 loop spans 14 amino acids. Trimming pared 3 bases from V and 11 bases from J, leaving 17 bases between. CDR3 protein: CASSFGQPPSAQHF. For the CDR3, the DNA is TGTGCCAGCAGTTTCGGTCAGCCGCCATCTGCCCAGCATTTT.

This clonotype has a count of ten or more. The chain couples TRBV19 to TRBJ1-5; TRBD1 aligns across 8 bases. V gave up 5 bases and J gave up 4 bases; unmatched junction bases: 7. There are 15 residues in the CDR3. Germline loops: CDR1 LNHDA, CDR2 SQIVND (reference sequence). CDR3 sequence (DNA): TGTGCCAGTAGTGTGGGACAGGCGACAAATCAGCCCCAGCATTTT. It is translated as CASSVGQATNQPQHF.

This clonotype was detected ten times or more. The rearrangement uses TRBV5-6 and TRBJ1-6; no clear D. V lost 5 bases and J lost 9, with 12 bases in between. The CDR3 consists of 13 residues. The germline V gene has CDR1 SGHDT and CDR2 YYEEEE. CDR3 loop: CASRREEGSPLHF. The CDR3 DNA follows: TGTGCCAGCAGGAGGGAAGAAGGTTCACCCCTCCACTTT.

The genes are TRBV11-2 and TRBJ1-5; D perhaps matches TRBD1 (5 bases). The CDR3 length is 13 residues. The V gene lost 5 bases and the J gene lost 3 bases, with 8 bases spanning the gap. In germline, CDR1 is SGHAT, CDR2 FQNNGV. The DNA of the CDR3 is TGTGCCAGCAGCGGGGCCCCCAATCAGCCCCAGCATTTT. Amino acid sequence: CASSGAPNQPQHF.

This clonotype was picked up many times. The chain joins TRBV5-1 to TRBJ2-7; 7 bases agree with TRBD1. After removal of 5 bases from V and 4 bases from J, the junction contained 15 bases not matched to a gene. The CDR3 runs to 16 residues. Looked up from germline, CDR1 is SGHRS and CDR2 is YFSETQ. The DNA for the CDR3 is TGCGCCAGCAGTTACTCCACAGACAGGGCTCGGTACGAGCAGTACTTC. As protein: CASSYSTDRARYEQYF.

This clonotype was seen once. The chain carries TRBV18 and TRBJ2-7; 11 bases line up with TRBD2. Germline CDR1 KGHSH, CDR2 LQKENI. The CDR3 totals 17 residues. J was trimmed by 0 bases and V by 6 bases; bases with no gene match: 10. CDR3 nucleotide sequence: TGTGCCAGCTCTCTGGCTAGCGGGGGGTCGAGCTCCTACGAGCAGTACTTC. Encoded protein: CASSLASGGSSSYEQYF.

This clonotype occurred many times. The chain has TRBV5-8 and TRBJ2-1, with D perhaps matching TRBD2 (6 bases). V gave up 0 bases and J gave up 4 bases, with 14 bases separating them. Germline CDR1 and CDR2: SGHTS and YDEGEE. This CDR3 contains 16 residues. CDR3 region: CASSLAGTGGYNEQFF. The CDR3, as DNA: TGTGCCAGCAGCTTGGCCGGTACCGGGGGATACAATGAGCAGTTCTTC. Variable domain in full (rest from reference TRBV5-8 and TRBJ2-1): EAGVTQSPTHLIKTRGQQATLRCSPISGHTSVYWYQQALGLGLQFLLWYDEGEERNRGNFPPRFSGRQFPNYSSELNVNALELEDSALYLCASSLAGTGGYNEQFFGPGTRLTVL.

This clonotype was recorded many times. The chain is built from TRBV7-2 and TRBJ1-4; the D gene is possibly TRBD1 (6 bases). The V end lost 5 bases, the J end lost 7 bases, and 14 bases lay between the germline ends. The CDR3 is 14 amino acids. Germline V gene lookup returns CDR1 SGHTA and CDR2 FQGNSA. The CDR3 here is CASSRPGAGEKLFF. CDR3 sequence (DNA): TGTGCCAGCAGCCGCCCAGGGGCTGGTGAAAAACTGTTTTTT.

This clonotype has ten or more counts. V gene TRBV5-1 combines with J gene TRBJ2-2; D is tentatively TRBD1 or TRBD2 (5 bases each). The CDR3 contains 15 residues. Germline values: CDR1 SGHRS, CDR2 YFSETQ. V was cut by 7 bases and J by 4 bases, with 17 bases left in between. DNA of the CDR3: TGCGCCAGCGTGGCGATTACCGGGACCACCGGGGAGCTGTTTTTT. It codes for CASVAITGTTGELFF.

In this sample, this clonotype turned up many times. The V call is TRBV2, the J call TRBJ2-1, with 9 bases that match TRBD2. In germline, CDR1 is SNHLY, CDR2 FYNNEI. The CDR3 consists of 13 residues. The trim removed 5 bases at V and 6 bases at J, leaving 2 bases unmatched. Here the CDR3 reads CASSKRGANEQFF. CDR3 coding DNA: TGTGCCAGCAGTAAGCGGGGGGCCAATGAGCAGTTCTTC.